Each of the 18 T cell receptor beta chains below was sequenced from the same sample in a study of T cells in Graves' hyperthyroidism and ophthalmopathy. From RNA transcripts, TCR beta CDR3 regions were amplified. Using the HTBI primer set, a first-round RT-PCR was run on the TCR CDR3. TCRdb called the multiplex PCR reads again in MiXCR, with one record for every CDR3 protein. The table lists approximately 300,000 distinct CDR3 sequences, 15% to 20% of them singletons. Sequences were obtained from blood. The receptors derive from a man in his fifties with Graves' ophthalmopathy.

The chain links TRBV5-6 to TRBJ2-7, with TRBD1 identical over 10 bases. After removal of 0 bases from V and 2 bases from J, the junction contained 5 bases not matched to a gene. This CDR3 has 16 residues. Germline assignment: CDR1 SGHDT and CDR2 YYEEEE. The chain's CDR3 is CASSLARQGATYEQYF. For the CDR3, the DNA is TGTGCCAGCAGCTTGGCTCGACAGGGGGCGACCTACGAGCAGTACTTC.

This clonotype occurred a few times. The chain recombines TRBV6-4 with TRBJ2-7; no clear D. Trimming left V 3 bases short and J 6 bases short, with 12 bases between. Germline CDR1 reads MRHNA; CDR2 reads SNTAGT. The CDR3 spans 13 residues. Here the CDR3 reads CASSETDSSEQYF. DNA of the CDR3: TGTGCCAGCAGTGAAACCGACTCGAGCGAGCAGTACTTC.

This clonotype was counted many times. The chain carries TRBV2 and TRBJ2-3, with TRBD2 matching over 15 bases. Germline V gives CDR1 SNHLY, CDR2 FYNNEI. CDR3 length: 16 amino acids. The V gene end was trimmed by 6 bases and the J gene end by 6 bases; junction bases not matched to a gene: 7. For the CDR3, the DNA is TGTGCCAGCAGGGAATGGACTAGCGGGAGGGCCGATACGCAGTATTTT. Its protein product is CASREWTSGRADTQYF.

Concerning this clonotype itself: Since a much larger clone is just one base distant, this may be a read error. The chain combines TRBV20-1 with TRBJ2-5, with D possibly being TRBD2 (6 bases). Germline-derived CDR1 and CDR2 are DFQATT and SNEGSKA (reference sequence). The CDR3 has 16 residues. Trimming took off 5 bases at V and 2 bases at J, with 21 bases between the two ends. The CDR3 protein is CSAPLSSEREQETQYF. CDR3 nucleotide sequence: TGCAGTGCTCCCTTGTCTAGCGAGAGGGAACAAGAGACCCAGTACTTC.

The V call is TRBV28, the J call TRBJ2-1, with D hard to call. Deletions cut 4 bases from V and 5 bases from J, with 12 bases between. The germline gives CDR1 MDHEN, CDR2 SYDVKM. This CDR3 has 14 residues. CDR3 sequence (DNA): TGTGCCAGCAGTTACTCCCGTATAAACAATGAGCAGTTCTTC. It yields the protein CASSYSRINNEQFF.

Here the CDR3 DNA reads TGTGCCAGCAGATGGGAGGGGGCGGTGAACACTGAAGCTTTCTTT. Residues: CASRWEGAVNTEAFF. V gene TRBV6-2 or TRBV6-3 combines with J gene TRBJ1-1, with 7 nucleotides matching TRBD1. CDR3 length: 15 amino acids. The V gene end was trimmed by 6 bases and the J gene end by 0 bases; junction bases not matched to a gene: 7. Germline V lookup: CDR1 MNHEY, CDR2 SVGEGT.

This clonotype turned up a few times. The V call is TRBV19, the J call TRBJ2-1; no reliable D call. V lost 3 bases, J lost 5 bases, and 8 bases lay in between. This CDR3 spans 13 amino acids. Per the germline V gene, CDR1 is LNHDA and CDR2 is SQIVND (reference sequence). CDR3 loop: CASSMGNNNEQFF. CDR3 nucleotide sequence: TGTGCCAGTAGTATGGGCAATAACAATGAGCAGTTCTTC.

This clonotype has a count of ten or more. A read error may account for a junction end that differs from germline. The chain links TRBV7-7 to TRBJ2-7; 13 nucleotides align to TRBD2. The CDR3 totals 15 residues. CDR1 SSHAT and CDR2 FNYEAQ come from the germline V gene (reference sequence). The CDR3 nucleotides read TGTGCTAGCAGCACGGGACTAGCGGGATTAGACGAGCAGTACTTC. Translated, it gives CASSTGLAGLDEQYF.

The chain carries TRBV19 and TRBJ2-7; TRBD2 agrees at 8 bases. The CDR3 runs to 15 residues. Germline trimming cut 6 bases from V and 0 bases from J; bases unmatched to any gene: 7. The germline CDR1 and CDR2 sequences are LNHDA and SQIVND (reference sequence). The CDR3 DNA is TGTGCCAGTAGCCCGGGACTAGAGCCCTCCTACGAGCAGTACTTC. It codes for CASSPGLEPSYEQYF.

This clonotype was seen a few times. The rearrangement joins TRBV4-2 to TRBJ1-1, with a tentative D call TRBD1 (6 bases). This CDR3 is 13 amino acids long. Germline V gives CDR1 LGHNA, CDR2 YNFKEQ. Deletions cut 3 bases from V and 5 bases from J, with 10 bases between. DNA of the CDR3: TGTGCCAGCAGCCATGGGGGGCGAACTGAAGCTTTCTTT. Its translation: CASSHGGRTEAFF.

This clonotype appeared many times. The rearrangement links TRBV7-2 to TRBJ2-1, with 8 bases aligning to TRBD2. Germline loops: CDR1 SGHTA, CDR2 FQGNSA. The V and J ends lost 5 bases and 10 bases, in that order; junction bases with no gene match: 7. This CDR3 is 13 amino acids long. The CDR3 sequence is CASSLLAGGEQFF. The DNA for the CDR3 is TGTGCCAGCAGCCTCTTGGCGGGGGGAGAGCAGTTCTTC.

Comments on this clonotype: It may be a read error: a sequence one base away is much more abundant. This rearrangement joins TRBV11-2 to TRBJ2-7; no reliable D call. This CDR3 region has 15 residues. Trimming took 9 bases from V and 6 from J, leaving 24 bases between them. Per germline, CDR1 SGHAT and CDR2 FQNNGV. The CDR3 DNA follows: TGTGCCAGATCACCCACAAACCCCGTCTCATCCGAGCAGTACTTC. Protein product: CARSPTNPVSSEQYF.

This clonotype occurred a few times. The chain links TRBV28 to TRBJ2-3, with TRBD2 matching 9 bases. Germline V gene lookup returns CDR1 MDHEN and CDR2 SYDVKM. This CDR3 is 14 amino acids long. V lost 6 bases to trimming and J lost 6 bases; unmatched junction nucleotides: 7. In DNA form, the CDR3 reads TGTGCCAGCAGGGGCGGGAGGGCCCATGATACGCAGTATTTT. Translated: CASRGGRAHDTQYF.

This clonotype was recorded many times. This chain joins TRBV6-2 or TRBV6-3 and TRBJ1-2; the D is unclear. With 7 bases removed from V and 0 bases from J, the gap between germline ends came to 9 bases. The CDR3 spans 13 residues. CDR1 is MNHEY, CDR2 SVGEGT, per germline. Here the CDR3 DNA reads TGTGCCAGCACGGATCGGGCTAACTATGGCTACACCTTC. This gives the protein CASTDRANYGYTF.

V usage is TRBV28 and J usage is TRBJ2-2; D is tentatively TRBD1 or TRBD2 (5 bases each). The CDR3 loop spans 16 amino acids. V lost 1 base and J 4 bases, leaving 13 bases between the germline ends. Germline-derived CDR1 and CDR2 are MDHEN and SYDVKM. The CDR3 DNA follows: TGTGCCAGCAGTTTATATGAAGGGGAGAGCACCGGGGAGCTGTTTTTT. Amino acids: CASSLYEGESTGELFF. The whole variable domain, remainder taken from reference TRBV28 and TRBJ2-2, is DVKVTQSSRYLVKRTGEKVFLECVQDMDHENMFWYRQDPGLGLRLIYFSYDVKMKEKGDIPEGYSVSREKKERFSLILESASTNQTSMYLCASSLYEGESTGELFFGEGSRLTVL.

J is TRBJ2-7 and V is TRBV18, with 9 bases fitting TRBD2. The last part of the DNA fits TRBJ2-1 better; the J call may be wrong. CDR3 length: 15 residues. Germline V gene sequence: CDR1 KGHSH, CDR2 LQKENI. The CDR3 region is CASSQTSGLSYEQFF. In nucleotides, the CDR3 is TGTGCCAGCTCACAGACTAGCGGTCTCTCCTACGAGCAGTTCTTC.

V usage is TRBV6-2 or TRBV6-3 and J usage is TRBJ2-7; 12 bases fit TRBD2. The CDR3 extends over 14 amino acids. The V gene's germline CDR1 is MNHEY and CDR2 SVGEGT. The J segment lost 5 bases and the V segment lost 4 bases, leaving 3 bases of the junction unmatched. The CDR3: CASSFLAGGNEQYF. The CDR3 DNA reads TGTGCCAGCAGTTTCCTAGCGGGAGGGAACGAGCAGTACTTC.

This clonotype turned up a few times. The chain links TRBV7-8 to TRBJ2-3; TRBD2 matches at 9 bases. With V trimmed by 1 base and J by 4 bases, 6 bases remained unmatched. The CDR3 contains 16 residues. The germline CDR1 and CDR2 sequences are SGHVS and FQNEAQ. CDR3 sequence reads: CASSLDTAGGSDTQYF. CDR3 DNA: TGTGCCAGCAGCTTAGATACAGCGGGAGGTTCAGATACGCAGTATTTT.